What follows describes a single TCR beta chain. What it binds is not known. This entry comes from a study of identical twins. Study results and limitations: Where beta out-of-frame sequences were concerned, excess twin sharing was weaker. Models underestimated TCR alpha sharing (out-of-frame) in monozygotic twins.

CDR3 length: 14 amino acids. V was clipped by 6 bases and J by 4 bases, with 12 bases between them. Template switching added a universal primer binding site, and final cDNA carried unique molecular identifiers. A single record per CDR3 protein comes from TCRdb applying MiXCR to the 5' RACE reads. Seen here are 200,000 to 250,000 distinct CDR3 sequences, 10% to 13% observed once, and the top ten hold 10%. The specimen was memory T cells sorted from blood. This chain connects TRBV12-3 or TRBV12-4 to TRBJ2-2; D gene uncertain. This TCR derives from a man in his fifties or sixties in good health. CDR3 loop: CASRNSDLTGELFF. The CDR3 DNA reads as TGTGCCAGCAGAAACAGTGACCTCACCGGGGAGCTGTTTTTT.